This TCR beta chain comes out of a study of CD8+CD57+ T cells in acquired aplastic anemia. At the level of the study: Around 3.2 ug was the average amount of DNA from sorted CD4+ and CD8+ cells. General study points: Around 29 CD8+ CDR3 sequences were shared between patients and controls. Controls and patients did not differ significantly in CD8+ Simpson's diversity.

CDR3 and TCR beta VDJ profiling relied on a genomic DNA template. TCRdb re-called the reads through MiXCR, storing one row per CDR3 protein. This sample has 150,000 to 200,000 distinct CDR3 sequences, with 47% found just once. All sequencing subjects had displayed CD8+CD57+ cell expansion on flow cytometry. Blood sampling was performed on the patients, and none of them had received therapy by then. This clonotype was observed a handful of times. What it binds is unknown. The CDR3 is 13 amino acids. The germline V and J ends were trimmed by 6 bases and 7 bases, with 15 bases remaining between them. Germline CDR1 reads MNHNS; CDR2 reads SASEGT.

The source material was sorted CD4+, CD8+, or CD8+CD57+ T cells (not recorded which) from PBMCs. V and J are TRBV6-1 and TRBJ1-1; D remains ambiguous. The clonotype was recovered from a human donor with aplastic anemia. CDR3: CASSVARGREAFF. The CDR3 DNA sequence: TGTGCCAGCAGCGTAGCGAGAGGACGTGAAGCTTTCTTT.